Reported below is one T cell receptor (beta chain). TCRbeta library preparation incorporated unique molecular identifiers. TCRdb re-derived calls from the PCR reads in MiXCR, one entry per CDR3 protein. This sample has about 110,000 distinct CDR3 sequences, with approximately 6% found just once. These data are taken from a study of T-cell reconstitution after alpha-beta-depleted transplantation in children. Germline lookup yields CDR1 SGHRS and CDR2 YFSETQ. V was pared by 6 bases and J by 2 bases, with 7 bases of the junction left unmatched. The CDR3 is 14 residues long. This specimen consisted of PBMCs, mostly from graft donor cells, obtained 360 days after TCRalphabeta/CD19-depleted stem cell transplant. This clonotype was sampled from a male patient between 2 and 10 years old who had a stem cell transplant for acute lymphoblastic leukemia, so the T cells may come from the graft donor. The V gene is TRBV5-1, the J gene TRBJ2-7; 8 positions match TRBD1. The CDR3 spells CASTPGQVTYEQYF. In DNA, the CDR3 is TGCGCCAGCACTCCGGGACAGGTAACCTACGAGCAGTACTTC.